These 8 T cell receptor beta chains originate from one sample sequenced in a study of T cell responses to AZD1222 COVID-19 vaccine. Generated by immunoSEQ multiplex PCR, the TCRdb table keeps only in-frame clones and is missing some. Of 100,000 to 120,000 clones in the sample, around 88% were seen once. This specimen was peripheral blood, taken 28 days after the second AZD1222 dose. The origin of the receptors is an adult who received the AZD1222 COVID-19 vaccine.

This clone was counted only a few times. The gene calls are TRBV4-1 and TRBJ1-4; D gene uncertain. Germline lookup yields CDR1 MGHRA and CDR2 YSYEKL. The CDR3 is 15 residues long. V shed 2 bases and J shed 0 bases, with 7 bases lying between them. This CDR3 reads CASSQFSATNEKLFF. CDR3 DNA: TGCGCCAGCAGCCAATTTTCCGCAACTAATGAAAAACTGTTTTTT.

The chain links TRBV29-1 to TRBJ1-3, with D maybe TRBD1 (5 bases). CDR1 and CDR2 (germline): SQVTM, ANQGSEA. V lost 1 base and J lost 9, with 10 bases in between. This CDR3 is 12 amino acids long. CDR3 nucleotides: TGCAGCGTTGAAGGGCAGGGTGCCACCATATATTTT. Translation: CSVEGQGATIYF.

The genes are TRBV19 and TRBJ2-3, with a weak D call TRBD1 (6 bases). Germline V gene data show CDR1 as LNHDA and CDR2 as SQIVND (reference sequence). The V and J ends lost 0 bases and 2 bases respectively, with 9 bases between them. The CDR3 contains 15 residues. CDR3 residues: CASSIDGQPTDTQYF. The CDR3 DNA reads TGTGCCAGTAGTATAGATGGACAGCCCACAGATACGCAGTATTTT.

The V and J genes are TRBV4-1 and TRBJ1-3; D gene ambiguous. The germline V gene has CDR1 MGHRA and CDR2 YSYEKL. V gave up 0 bases and J gave up 0 bases, with 9 bases separating them. The CDR3 length is 16 residues. The CDR3 spells CASSQESGGSGNTIYF. In DNA, the CDR3 is TGCGCCAGCAGCCAAGAAAGCGGCGGCTCTGGAAACACCATATATTTT.

This rearrangement joins TRBV28 to TRBJ2-3, with a tentative D call TRBD2 (6 bases). The CDR3 covers 15 residues. The germline V gene encodes CDR1 MDHEN and CDR2 SYDVKM. Trimming pared 6 bases from V and 5 bases from J, leaving 18 bases between. CDR3 loop: CASSGPGRSIDTQYF. In nucleotides, the CDR3 is TGTGCCAGCAGCGGGCCGGGGAGGTCGATAGATACGCAGTATTTT.

This sequence joins TRBV13 and TRBJ2-1, with 14 positions matching TRBD2. The CDR3 spans 16 residues. V lost 5 bases, J lost 8 bases, and 8 bases stayed unmatched. Germline V lookup: CDR1 PRHDT, CDR2 FYEKMQ (reference sequence). The CDR3 loop is CASSPGRGLAGDEQFF. As DNA, the CDR3 is TGTGCCAGCAGCCCCGGACGGGGACTAGCGGGGGATGAGCAGTTCTTC. Filled out from reference TRBV13 and TRBJ2-1, the complete variable domain reads AAGVIQSPRHLIKEKRETATLKCYPIPRHDTVYWYQQGPGQDPQFLISFYEKMQSDKGSIPDRFSAQQFSDYHSELNMSSLELGDSALYFCASSPGRGLAGDEQFFGPGTRLTVL.

The CDR3 nucleotides read TGTGCCAGCAGCTTATTGAGCGGGGGCCACAATGAGCAGTTCTTC. This translates into CASSLLSGGHNEQFF. The chain is built from TRBV7-9 and TRBJ2-1; 8 nucleotides line up with TRBD2. Germline trimming cut 2 bases from V and 5 bases from J; bases unmatched to any gene: 5. The length of the CDR3 is 15 residues. Germline V gene lookup returns CDR1 SEHNR and CDR2 FQNEAQ (reference sequence).

The chain has TRBV5-5 and TRBJ1-2; possible D gene TRBD1, 5 bases. The length of the CDR3 is 14 residues. Trimming removed 0 bases from V and 3 bases from J, with 9 bases in between. Germline values: CDR1 SGHKS, CDR2 YYEKEE (reference sequence). In DNA form, the CDR3 reads TGTGCCAGCAGCTTGGATCTGGGGGACTATGGCTACACCTTC. Its protein is CASSLDLGDYGYTF.